This T cell receptor beta chain emerged from a study of vaccination effects on CD4 cells after COVID-19. A remark on this clone: Its antigen remains unknown.

Within the ViraFEST assay, antigen-specific CD4+ T cells underwent expansion with viral peptide pools prior to sequencing. When nine to ten days of culture had elapsed, CD4+ T cells were isolated. Profiling relied on immunoSEQ multiplex PCR, and the TCRdb table lists in-frame clones only, not all of them. The sample carries some 59,000 clones, around 80% recorded once. The CDR3 length is 12 residues. V shed 1 base and J shed 4 bases, with 7 bases lying between them. CDR1 and CDR2 from the germline V gene are GTSNPN and SVGIG (reference sequence). The sequencing used CD4+ T cells from PBMCs cultured with HCoV-229E spike peptides, collected before COVID-19 vaccination. The genes are TRBV30 and TRBJ1-1; D possibly corresponds to TRBD1 (5 bases). The TCR comes from a human donor who received a COVID-19 vaccine. The CDR3 sequence is CAWSAGTTEAFF. Here the CDR3 DNA reads TGTGCCTGGAGTGCTGGGACCACTGAAGCTTTCTTT.